Listed below are T cell receptor beta chains from one sample, sequenced in a study of blood T cells in healthy people across ages. One entry per CDR3 protein results from TCRdb running MiXCR on the 5' RACE reads. The table shows roughly 1.4 million distinct CDR3 sequences, with around 59% occurring only once. The specimen was blood. These TCRs come from a man younger than 35 in good health. Each CDR3 is given with its conserved first and last residue. A D gene is named only where the DNA matches it firmly. The size field is filled for only some rows; it gives once, few, many or a size class.

>once|TRBJ2-7|-|TRBV6-5
TGTGCCAGCAGTTACTCTACGGGGGCGCCCTACAATGAGCAGTACTTC
CASSYSTGAPYNEQYF
>-|TRBJ2-7|-|TRBV18
TGTGCCAGCTCACCGGGGCCCCAGTACGAGCAGTACTTC
CASSPGPQYEQYF
>few|TRBJ1-2|-|TRBV7-9
TGTGCCAGCAGCTTCGCTTCCTCAGTGGGACATCTATATGGCTACACCTTC
CASSFASSVGHLYGYTF
>few|TRBJ2-7|TRBD2|TRBV27
TGTGCCAGCAGTTTTAGCGGGCCATTCTACGAGCAGTACTTC
CASSFSGPFYEQYF
>-|TRBJ2-1|TRBD1|TRBV4-3
TGCGCCAGCAGCCGCCAAGAGGGGGCCCGTGAGCAGTTCTTC
CASSRQEGAREQFF
>-|TRBJ1-2|-|TRBV7-2
TGTGCCAGCAGACCCAGGACGGACCTCTATGGCTACACCTTC
CASRPRTDLYGYTF
>-|TRBJ2-1|-|TRBV6-2/TRBV6-3
TGTGCCACCGGCATGGGGGGCGTCGAGCAGTTCTTC
CATGMGGVEQFF
>-|TRBJ2-7|-|TRBV6-2/TRBV6-3
TGTGCCAGCACTCAGGGGTCCCACGAGCAGTACTTC
CASTQGSHEQYF
>once|TRBJ2-3|-|TRBV6-6
TGTGCCAGTCGACCCCTGGGGCAGGAAACAGATACGCAGTATTTT
CASRPLGQETDTQYF
>once|TRBJ2-5|-|TRBV20-1
TGCAGTGCTAGAGATCCTAACAGGGATTGGGAGCAGTACTTC
CSARDPNRDWEQYF
>-|TRBJ2-1|TRBD2|TRBV7-2
TGTGCCAGCAGCCTAAGACTGGCGGGAGGGGTGGATGAGCAGTTCTTC
CASSLRLAGGVDEQFF
>-|TRBJ2-7|-|TRBV15
TGTGCCACCAGCAGCGAAAGGGTGGGTGCGGTCGCCTACGAGCAGTACTTC
CATSSERVGAVAYEQYF
>-|TRBJ2-7|-|TRBV4-1
TGCGCCAGCAGTCTAGGACCGCGTAATTACGAGCAGTACTTC
CASSLGPRNYEQYF
>-|TRBJ2-7|TRBD1|TRBV6-2/TRBV6-3
TGTGCCAGCAGTCGTTACAGGGGTCGCTACGAGCAGTACTTC
CASSRYRGRYEQYF
>-|TRBJ2-3|-|TRBV29-1
TGCAGCGTTAGTTCGCGGGGTGGCACAGATACGCAGTATTTT
CSVSSRGGTDTQYF
>-|TRBJ2-3|-|TRBV20-1
TGCAGTGCCAGGGACTTGGTAGATACGCAGTATTTT
CSARDLVDTQYF
>once|TRBJ1-5|TRBD1|TRBV4-1
TGCGCCAGCGGCCAAGATGAGACAGGCAGGGGGTCGAATCAGCCCCAGCATTTT
CASGQDETGRGSNQPQHF
>-|TRBJ2-5|TRBD1|TRBV12-3/TRBV12-4
TGTGCCAGCCGGGACAGGGGGCTGGAGACCCAGTACTTC
CASRDRGLETQYF
>-|TRBJ2-3|TRBD2|TRBV5-1
TGCGCCAGCAGCTTGGAGGCTCGGCGGGGGACAGATACGCAGTATTTT
CASSLEARRGTDTQYF
>-|TRBJ2-3|-|TRBV10-3
TGTGCCATCAGCCCGCACAGGGAATTAATAGATACGCAGTATTTT
CAISPHRELIDTQYF
>-|TRBJ2-1|-|TRBV3-1
TGTGTCAGCAGCCAATACGGTCCGGAGCAGTTCTTC
CVSSQYGPEQFF
>few|TRBJ1-6|-|TRBV4-3
TGCGCCAGCAGCCAAGAGAACAGGGCATTTTCACCCCTCCACTTT
CASSQENRAFSPLHF
>-|TRBJ1-1|-|TRBV28
TGTGCCAGCGGACACCATAAAACCGGGGGGCATGGCACTGAAGCTTTCTTT
CASGHHKTGGHGTEAFF
>-|TRBJ1-4|-|TRBV9
TGTGCCAGCAGCGCGAACCCTGGGGAAAAACTGTTTTTT
CASSANPGEKLFF
>-|TRBJ2-7|-|TRBV2
TGTGCCAGCAGTAGCGTGCAGGCCCTCCACGAGCAGTACTTC
CASSSVQALHEQYF
>once|TRBJ2-3|-|TRBV5-1
TGCGCCAGCAGCTTGGTCGCGGGGACGGGGGTTGATACGCAGTATTTT
CASSLVAGTGVDTQYF
>-|TRBJ2-7|-|TRBV5-1
TGCGCCAGCAGCTTGGTCGGGGGGCCGGGTTACGAGCAGTACTTC
CASSLVGGPGYEQYF
>few|TRBJ2-5|TRBD2|TRBV7-2
TGTGCCAGCAGCCCGAGGCTTGGAGCGGGAGAAGAGACCCAGTACTTC
CASSPRLGAGEETQYF
>-|TRBJ2-7|TRBD2|TRBV2
TGTGCCAGCAGTCTCACTGGGGGACTAGCGGGGGGCGACGAGCAGTACTTC
CASSLTGGLAGGDEQYF
>-|TRBJ1-2|-|TRBV6-6
TGTGCCAGCAGCCGACGAAGTGGCTACACCTTC
CASSRRSGYTF
>few|TRBJ2-5|TRBD1|TRBV3-1
TGTGCCAGCAGTCAGGACAGGGCGGTGGAGACCCAGTACTTC
CASSQDRAVETQYF
>-|TRBJ1-4|-|TRBV7-6
TGTGCCAGCAGCTTGGCCCCAACTAATGAAAAACTGTTTTTT
CASSLAPTNEKLFF
>-|TRBJ1-1|TRBD1|TRBV5-1
TGCGCCAGCAGCTTGGAGAGGGGGCTTACTTCTGAAGCTTTCTTT
CASSLERGLTSEAFF
>-|TRBJ2-5|TRBD1|TRBV9
TGTGCCAGCAGCGGACAGGGGACCTCCTTCCAAGAGACCCAGTACTTC
CASSGQGTSFQETQYF
>-|TRBJ2-5|-|TRBV20-1
TGCACCTCCCCGGGTTCCTTAAAGACCCAGTACTTC
CTSPGSLKTQYF
>few|TRBJ2-7|TRBD1|TRBV5-1
TGCGCCAGCAGCTACCTTTTAGGGGGCTCAGACGAGCAGTACTTC
CASSYLLGGSDEQYF
>few|TRBJ2-1|-|TRBV4-3
TGCGCCAGCAGCCCTGGAAGTCAGGGGAATGAGCAGTTCTTC
CASSPGSQGNEQFF
>-|TRBJ2-3|TRBD2|TRBV20-1
TGCAGTGCTAGAGAACTAGCGGGAGCCACAGATACGCAGTATTTT
CSARELAGATDTQYF
>-|TRBJ2-1|TRBD2|TRBV18
TGTGCCAGCTCACCACCGGGACTAGCGGGAAGGAATGAGCAGTTCTTC
CASSPPGLAGRNEQFF
>-|TRBJ1-1|-|TRBV2
TGTGCCAGCAGTATGCCCCCTACGGAAGCTTTCTTT
CASSMPPTEAFF
>-|TRBJ2-1|-|TRBV29-1
TGCAGCGGGGAGGGGGGTTGGGCAGTAAATGAGCAGTTCTTC
CSGEGGWAVNEQFF
>-|TRBJ1-3|-|TRBV10-3
TGTGCCATCAGTGATGTCCAACGTGAATCTGGAAACACCATATATTTT
CAISDVQRESGNTIYF
>-|TRBJ2-5|-|TRBV24-1
TGTGCCACCAGTGATCATCACGAAAGGAAAAGTGGGACCCAGTACTTC
CATSDHHERKSGTQYF
>-|TRBJ2-3|TRBD2|TRBV7-7
TGTGCTAGCAGCCCAGGCCTAGCGGGGGACCTTCTCACAGATACGCAGTATTTT
CASSPGLAGDLLTDTQYF
>-|TRBJ1-2|TRBD1|TRBV7-9
TGTGCCAGCAGCCCAGTACAGGGGTTCTATGGCTACACCTTC
CASSPVQGFYGYTF
>-|TRBJ2-7|TRBD1|TRBV10-3
TGTGCCATCAGTGGGGCCATGGGACAGGTTTTGCCCTACGAGCAGTACTTC
CAISGAMGQVLPYEQYF
>-|TRBJ2-7|TRBD1|TRBV7-8
TGTGCCAGCAGCTTAGCCGGGACAGCTAGCTCCTACGAGCAGTACTTC
CASSLAGTASSYEQYF